This T cell receptor beta chain stems from a study of T cell repertoires in cytomegalovirus infection. On the study more broadly: Shared public TCR beta signatures pointed to both CMV infection and a matching HLA type. Study-wide findings and caveats: In two of eight donors, the top clonotype was HLA-C-restricted CMV-specific.

TCRdb used MiXCR to reprocess the reads, holding one entry per CDR3 protein. This repertoire shows approximately 700,000 distinct CDR3 sequences, less than 40% found once; its top ten account for under 3%. The CDR3 sequence is 11 residues long. Germline CDR1 reads SGHTA; CDR2 reads FQGNSA. V gave up 3 bases and J gave up 8 bases, with 4 bases separating them. The sample holds many counts of this clonotype. The antigen remains unidentified. The TCR originated in a human donor in good health (CMV status not recorded). Some clones in this sample may be carry-over from other donors' samples. Sequenced material: PBMCs. This chain joins TRBV7-2 and TRBJ1-4; D not resolved. CDR3 nucleotide sequence: TGTGCCAGCAGCTTCCGGGAAAAACTGTTTTTT. Its protein is CASSFREKLFF. Together with reference TRBV7-2 and TRBJ1-4, the CDR3 gives the full variable domain: GAGVSQSPSNKVTEKGKDVELRCDPISGHTALYWYRQSLGQGLEFLIYFQGNSAPDKSGLPSDRFSAERTGGSVSTLTIQRTQQEDSAVYLCASSFREKLFFGSGTQLSVL.